Listed below are T cell receptor beta chains from one sample, sequenced in a study of T cells in Graves' hyperthyroidism and ophthalmopathy. A single record per CDR3 protein comes from TCRdb applying MiXCR to the multiplex PCR reads. The sample lists 300,000 to 400,000 distinct CDR3 sequences, approximately 13% occurring once. Sequenced: blood. Receptors were obtained from a woman aged 60-75 years with Graves' hyperthyroidism. CDR3s include the opening cysteine and the closing phenylalanine or tryptophan. A D gene is named only where the DNA matches it firmly. Expanded clones get a size class; other rows say once, few or many, or leave the size out.

CDR3aa	CDR3nt	v_gene	j_gene	abundance	d_gene
CASSITRGTNTEAFF	TGTGCCAGCAGCATTACCAGGGGTACGAACACTGAAGCTTTCTTT	TRBV7-9	TRBJ1-1	-	-
CASRLAGGNTGELFF	TGTGCCAGCAGGCTAGCGGGAGGGAACACCGGGGAGCTGTTTTTT	TRBV7-3	TRBJ2-2	many	TRBD2
CASSFRIRNTEAFF	TGTGCCAGCAGTTTTCGAATCCGGAACACTGAAGCTTTCTTT	TRBV12-3/TRBV12-4	TRBJ1-1	few	-
CSASRQRVVGKEQYF	TGCAGTGCTAGCCGACAACGGGTGGTGGGAAAGGAGCAGTACTTC	TRBV20-1	TRBJ2-7	few	-
CASSLLGAGANVLTF	TGTGCCAGCAGCTTATTAGGGGCTGGGGCCAACGTCCTGACTTTC	TRBV7-8	TRBJ2-6	few	-
CASRDGEEYGYTF	TGTGCCAGCAGAGATGGGGAGGAGTATGGCTACACCTTC	TRBV6-1	TRBJ1-2	many	-
CSAKTTGARSETQYF	TGCAGTGCAAAGACGACAGGTGCGAGGTCAGAGACCCAGTACTTC	TRBV20-1	TRBJ2-5	many	-
CASSAYGEQYF	TGTGCCAGCAGTGCATATGGCGAGCAGTACTTC	TRBV2	TRBJ2-7	many	-
CASSGQQGQPTNEQFF	TGTGCCAGCAGCGGCCAACAGGGCCAACCTACCAATGAGCAGTTCTTC	TRBV7-9	TRBJ2-1	many	-
CASSSDRAYYQPQHF	TGTGCCAGCAGTTCGGACAGGGCCTATTATCAGCCCCAGCATTTT	TRBV28	TRBJ1-5	-	TRBD1
CASSYTLRDRRREAFF	TGTGCCAGCAGTTACACGTTACGGGACAGGCGACGTGAAGCTTTCTTT	TRBV6-5	TRBJ1-1	many	TRBD1
CASSIDVTVNQPQHF	TGTGCCAGTAGTATAGATGTCACAGTCAATCAGCCCCAGCATTTT	TRBV19	TRBJ1-5	few	-
CASRSWAPYYEQYF	TGCGCCAGCAGGAGTTGGGCGCCCTACTACGAGCAGTACTTC	TRBV5-1	TRBJ2-7	many	-
CASSYTRVGGGIPDTQYF	TGTGCCAGCAGTTACACGCGGGTTGGGGGAGGAATCCCAGATACGCAGTATTTT	TRBV6-5	TRBJ2-3	many	-
CASSKGLVFNNEQFF	TGTGCCAGCAGCAAGGGACTAGTATTTAACAATGAGCAGTTCTTC	TRBV6-1	TRBJ2-1	many	TRBD2
CASSLGTSGNSYEQYF	TGTGCCAGCAGTTTAGGGACTAGCGGGAACTCCTACGAGCAGTACTTC	TRBV2	TRBJ2-7	many	TRBD2
CASSPPTTGTRRFRRETQYF	TGTGCCAGCTCACCACCGACTACCGGGACTAGGCGTTTTCGGCGGGAGACCCAGTACTTC	TRBV2	TRBJ2-5	few	TRBD2
CASSPTGLRQETQYF	TGTGCCAGCAGCCCGACAGGGCTACGCCAAGAGACCCAGTACTTC	TRBV7-2	TRBJ2-5	many	TRBD1
CASSLGTSEETQYF	TGTGCCAGCAGCTTAGGGACTAGCGAGGAGACCCAGTACTTC	TRBV7-9	TRBJ2-5	-	TRBD2
CASSPGPLSDTQYF	TGTGCCAGCAGCCCTGGCCCGTTATCAGATACGCAGTATTTT	TRBV7-3	TRBJ2-3	many	-
CASSLGLGGRSGEAFF	TGTGCCAGCAGCTTAGGGCTCGGGGGCAGGTCGGGTGAAGCTTTCTTT	TRBV7-9	TRBJ1-1	few	-
CASSSLQGNQPQHF	TGTGCCAGCAGTTCCCTACAGGGCAATCAGCCCCAGCATTTT	TRBV28	TRBJ1-5	-	-
CASSISLGVRDRFRAFF	TGTGCCAGTAGTATATCCCTTGGCGTGCGAGACCGGTTTAGAGCTTTCTTT	TRBV19	TRBJ1-1	many	-
CASSLVGGLTYEQYF	TGTGCCAGCAGCTTAGTAGGCGGCCTTACCTACGAGCAGTACTTC	TRBV7-9	TRBJ2-7	-	-
CASSLAGDPLNEQFF	TGTGCCAGCAGCTTGGCGGGGGACCCCCTCAATGAGCAGTTCTTC	TRBV5-6	TRBJ2-1	-	-
CSASLPATSTDTQYF	TGCAGTGCTAGCCTCCCTGCGACTAGCACAGATACGCAGTATTTT	TRBV20-1	TRBJ2-3	many	-
CSVEILYGYTF	TGCAGCGTTGAAATTTTGTATGGCTACACCTTC	TRBV29-1	TRBJ1-2	-	-
CAWSVLGSYGYTF	TGTGCCTGGAGTGTTCTGGGTAGCTATGGCTACACCTTC	TRBV30	TRBJ1-2	many	-
CASTAGVSYNEQFF	TGTGCCAGCACGGCGGGAGTATCCTACAATGAGCAGTTCTTC	TRBV9	TRBJ2-1	-	TRBD2